This T cell receptor (beta chain) was recovered during a study of prognosis after radiotherapy for stage I lung cancer. Trimming shortened V by 5 bases and J by 4 bases, and 9 bases separated the two germline ends. CDR1 is MNHEY, CDR2 SVGEGT, per germline. The CDR3 is made up of 13 amino acids. The study amplified the TCR beta CDR3 region from genomic DNA. This amplification was carried out by two rounds of multiplex PCR. Specific primers for each TRBV and TRBJ gene were what first-round PCR used. One entry per CDR3 protein results from TCRdb running MiXCR on the multiplex PCR reads. The data contain 8,500 to 13,000 distinct CDR3 sequences, approximately 58% of them seen just once; the ten biggest clones take up roughly 7.3%.

The sample was PBMCs, taken before or after stereotactic body radiation therapy (not recorded which). The origin of this receptor is a donor older than 45 with non-small cell lung cancer. The gene calls are TRBV6-2 or TRBV6-3 and TRBJ1-5; D gene unclear. Here the CDR3 DNA reads TGTGCCAGCAGTGTCTCAGAGAATCAGCCCCAGCATTTT. Amino acids: CASSVSENQPQHF.